This TCR beta chain originates from a study of identical twins. Study-level findings and limits: Beta out-of-frame sequences showed weaker excess sharing between twins. Its conclusions, products of cross-sectional statistical analysis, did not come from following the same donors.

In this sample, this clonotype turned up a few times. Its antigen is not known. Germline V lookup: CDR1 MNHNS, CDR2 SASEGT. With 0 bases clipped from V and 3 bases from J, the junction kept 2 bases outside the gene matches. CDR3 length: 16 amino acids. TCRdb re-called the 5' RACE reads through MiXCR, storing one row per CDR3 protein. The sample lists about 240,000 distinct CDR3 sequences, 7.5% occurring once. The same data also contributed to another study, on yellow fever vaccine responses in identical twins. This second study notes: Twins' vaccine T cell response reportedly seemed partly convergent, partly personalized.

The clonotype originates from a woman in her late teens or twenties in good health. The sequencing input was CD8+ T cells sorted from blood. The chain couples TRBV6-1 to TRBJ2-3, with 11 bases matching TRBD2. The CDR3 nucleotides are TGTGCCAGCAGTGAAGCGCTAGCGGGAGGAACAGATACGCAGTATTTT. As protein: CASSEALAGGTDTQYF.